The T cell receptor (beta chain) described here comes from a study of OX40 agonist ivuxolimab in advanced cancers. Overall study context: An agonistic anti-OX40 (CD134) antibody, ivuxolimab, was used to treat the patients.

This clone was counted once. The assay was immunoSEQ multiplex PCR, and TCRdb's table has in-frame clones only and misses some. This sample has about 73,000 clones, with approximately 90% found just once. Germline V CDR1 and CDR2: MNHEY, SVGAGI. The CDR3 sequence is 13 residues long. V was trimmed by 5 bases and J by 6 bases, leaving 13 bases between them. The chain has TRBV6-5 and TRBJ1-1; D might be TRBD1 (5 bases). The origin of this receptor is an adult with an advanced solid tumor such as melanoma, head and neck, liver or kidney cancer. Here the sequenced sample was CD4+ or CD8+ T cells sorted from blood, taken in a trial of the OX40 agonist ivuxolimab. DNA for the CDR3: TGTGCCAGCAGTACCCAGGGAACCCCTGAAGCTTTCTTT. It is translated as CASSTQGTPEAFF.